Below, 14 T cell receptor beta chains from the same sample are listed, as sequenced in a study of CD8 T cells in ankylosing spondylitis. TCRdb passed the 5' RACE reads through MiXCR, listing each CDR3 protein once. The table records approximately 28,000 distinct CDR3 sequences, over 7% of them present only once. Sequenced material: blood. These receptors all come from a male donor with ankylosing spondylitis or in good health (not recorded which).

The J gene is TRBJ1-4, the V gene TRBV28, with D hard to call. The CDR3 totals 12 residues. The germline V gene encodes CDR1 MDHEN and CDR2 SYDVKM. The V end was cut by 6 bases, the J end by 8 bases, with 10 bases between. The chain's CDR3 is CASSHPREKLFF. The CDR3 DNA is TGTGCCAGCAGCCATCCCAGGGAAAAACTGTTTTTT.

This clonotype was picked up a small number of times. This chain connects TRBV12-3 or TRBV12-4 to TRBJ2-5; D is undetermined. The germline V and J ends were trimmed by 2 bases and 5 bases, with 6 bases remaining between them. The CDR3 sequence is 12 residues long. The CDR3 nucleotides read TGTGCCAGCAGTTTAAGTTGGGAGACCCAGTACTTC. It is translated as CASSLSWETQYF.

V usage is TRBV12-3 or TRBV12-4 and J usage is TRBJ2-2, with D perhaps TRBD2 (6 bases). V was shortened by 5 bases and J by 4 bases, with 17 bases between the two germline ends. The CDR3 is 16 amino acids. CDR3 coding DNA: TGTGCCAGCAGTCGATACCGGGGGTCTGGCACCGGGGAGCTGTTTTTT. Translating gives CASSRYRGSGTGELFF.

This clonotype was seen only a few times. CDR3 amino acids: CASSAARTSRETQYF. The CDR3 bases are TGCGCCAGCAGTGCTGCACGGACTAGCAGGGAGACCCAGTACTTC. The rearrangement joins TRBV5-1 to TRBJ2-5; 8 bases map to TRBD2. The germline V gene encodes CDR1 SGHRS and CDR2 YFSETQ. The CDR3 covers 15 residues. The V and J ends lost 5 bases and 5 bases, in that order; junction bases with no gene match: 11.

CDR3 sequence reads: CASSFSGGRSGEQFF. CDR3 DNA sequence: TGTGCCAGCAGTTTTTCGGGAGGGCGATCTGGGGAGCAGTTCTTC. The V call is TRBV6-5, the J call TRBJ2-1; TRBD2 matches 8 bases. The V gene end was trimmed by 4 bases and the J gene end by 10 bases; junction bases not matched to a gene: 12. There are 15 residues in the CDR3. Germline-derived CDR1 and CDR2 are MNHEY and SVGAGI.

V usage is TRBV2 and J usage is TRBJ2-5, with 10 positions matching TRBD2. The CDR3 is made up of 15 amino acids. Germline CDR1 reads SNHLY; CDR2 reads FYNNEI. Trimming at V came to 7 bases and at J to 5 bases, leaving 10 bases not matched to a gene. CDR3 sequence reads: CASNWGTSGEETQYF. CDR3 in DNA: TGTGCCAGCAATTGGGGAACTAGCGGGGAGGAGACCCAGTACTTC.

V gene TRBV2 combines with J gene TRBJ2-3, with D hard to call. CDR3 length: 12 amino acids. Trimming cost V 6 bases and J 0 bases, with 4 bases left between them. Germline lookup yields CDR1 SNHLY and CDR2 FYNNEI. The CDR3 nucleotides read TGTGCCAGCAGCGTTAGCACAGATACGCAGTATTTT. It encodes CASSVSTDTQYF.

This clonotype was recorded at least ten times. The V and J genes are TRBV20-1 and TRBJ2-1; TRBD1 agrees at 10 bases. The CDR3 covers 16 residues. Germline CDR1 reads DFQATT; CDR2 reads SNEGSKA (reference sequence). V shed 0 bases, J shed 12 bases, and the junction held 14 bases outside the gene matches. In DNA form, the CDR3 reads TGCAGTGCTAGAGAGACCGGGACAGGGGCTAGAAACAGGCAGTTCTTC. Protein product: CSARETGTGARNRQFF.

J is TRBJ2-7 and V is TRBV11-1; tentatively, D is TRBD1 (6 bases). This CDR3 comprises 13 residues. V was cut by 5 bases and J by 5 bases, with 13 bases left in between. Germline-derived CDR1 and CDR2 are SGHAT and FQDESV (reference sequence). The CDR3 region has the DNA TGTGCCAGCAGCGCGTACAGGGCCCACGAGCAGTACTTC. This encodes CASSAYRAHEQYF. Full variable domain (rest looked up from reference TRBV11-1 and TRBJ2-7): EAEVAQSPRYKITEKSQAVAFWCDPISGHATLYWYRQILGQGPELLVQFQDESVVDDSQLPKDRFSAERLKGVDSTLKIQPAELGDSAMYLCASSAYRAHEQYFGPGTRLTVT.

The chain links TRBV21-1 to TRBJ2-2; no check of the table's D call, TRBD2, against the DNA was made. TRBV21-1 is deemed a pseudogene. The CDR3 extends over 18 amino acids. The CDR3 sequence is CASSKTRLAGGRAGELFF. CDR3 in DNA: TGTGCCAGCAGCAAAACCCGACTAGCGGGGGGGCGCGCCGGGGAGCTGTTTTTT.

This clonotype has a count of ten or more. The rearrangement uses TRBV7-3 and TRBJ2-2; D is ambiguous. This CDR3 is 14 amino acids long. In germline, CDR1 is SGHTA, CDR2 FQGTGA. Trimming removed 5 bases from V and 6 bases from J, with 13 bases in between. The CDR3 DNA is TGTGCCAGCAGCCCACAAAGATCTCCCGGGGAGCTGTTTTTT. Its translation: CASSPQRSPGELFF.

This clonotype was observed at least ten times. J is TRBJ1-1 and V is TRBV6-2 or TRBV6-3; D remains ambiguous. Trimming removed 7 bases at V and 5 bases at J, with 8 bases between. This CDR3 spans 11 amino acids. Germline CDR1 is MNHEY and CDR2 is SVGEGT. The CDR3 DNA follows: TGTGCCAGCAAGTCTGGGACTGAAGCTTTCTTT. This gives the protein CASKSGTEAFF.

This clonotype was counted a few times. V gene TRBV30 combines with J gene TRBJ1-1; no clear D. CDR3 length equals 10 residues. The germline CDR1 and CDR2 sequences are GTSNPN and SVGIG (reference sequence). Between the trimmed V and J ends, which lost 3 bases and 4 bases, there was a span of 3 bases. As DNA, the CDR3 is TGTGCCTGGAGGATCACTGAAGCTTTCTTT. Its protein product is CAWRITEAFF.

This clonotype was found many times. The chain carries TRBV7-2 and TRBJ1-4, with a tentative D call TRBD1 (6 bases). Germline loops: CDR1 SGHTA, CDR2 FQGNSA. V was cut by 5 bases and J by 7 bases, with 14 bases left in between. CDR3 length: 14 residues. The CDR3 region is CASSPTGFGEKLFF. CDR3 DNA sequence: TGTGCCAGCAGCCCTACAGGGTTTGGTGAAAAACTGTTTTTT.